A selection of T cell receptor beta chains follows, all from one sample in a study of T-cell reconstitution after alpha-beta-depleted transplantation in children. TCRdb reprocessed the PCR reads with MiXCR, giving one entry per CDR3 protein. The table records hundreds of thousands of distinct CDR3 sequences, 6.5% to 10% of them present only once. The sample consisted of PBMCs, mostly from graft donor cells, taken 180 days after TCRalphabeta/CD19-depleted stem cell transplant. The receptor set was obtained from a male patient between 10 and 17 years old who had a stem cell transplant for acute lymphoblastic leukemia, so the T cells may come from the graft donor. Both conserved end residues are part of each CDR3. Each record gives: D gene, J gene, V gene, clone size, CDR3 DNA, CDR3 protein. D genes are given only for firm matches. The listing skips clone size in some rows; elsewhere it reads once, few, many or a size class.

>.|TRBJ2-2|TRBV20-1|many
TGCAGTGCTGCAGCCGGGGAGCTGTTTTTT
CSAAAGELFF
>TRBD1|TRBJ2-7|TRBV28|many
TGTGCCAGCAGTTTCGAGGACAGGGGAGGCTACGAGCAGTACTTC
CASSFEDRGGYEQYF
>.|TRBJ2-7|TRBV28|many
TGTGCCAGCAGTTTGTCTTGGGTCTACGAGCAGTACTTC
CASSLSWVYEQYF
>.|TRBJ2-1|TRBV6-2/TRBV6-3|many
TGTGCCAGCAGTTACTCGGTGGGAGCGGCCTACAATGAGCAGTTCTTC
CASSYSVGAAYNEQFF
>.|TRBJ2-3|TRBV5-1|many
TGCGCCAGCAGCCAACTAACTTCTAGGATGGATACGCAGTATTTT
CASSQLTSRMDTQYF
>TRBD2|TRBJ2-1|TRBV12-3/TRBV12-4|many
TGTGCCAGCATCCCTAGCGGGGGGTTAGGGGATGAGCAGTTCTTC
CASIPSGGLGDEQFF
>.|TRBJ2-7|TRBV7-8|many
TGTGCCAGCAGCTCCCCGAAGCGGGTTTCCGCCTACGAGCAGTACTTC
CASSSPKRVSAYEQYF
>TRBD1|TRBJ2-3|TRBV7-2|many
TGTGCCAGCAGCTTAGGAGACAGGGGGCCAGATACGCAGTATTTT
CASSLGDRGPDTQYF
>TRBD2|TRBJ2-7|TRBV11-2|many
TGTGCCAGCAGCTTCTGGACTAGCGGGATCTTGGCCTACGAGCAGTACTTC
CASSFWTSGILAYEQYF
>.|TRBJ1-1|TRBV24-1|many
TGTGCCACCAGTGGATCGACAGGCGAGAACACTGAAGCTTTCTTT
CATSGSTGENTEAFF
>.|TRBJ1-5|TRBV3-1|many
TGTGCCAGCAGTCAAGTGGGCCTCGGGCCCCAGCATTTT
CASSQVGLGPQHF
>.|TRBJ2-5|TRBV7-8|many
TGTGCCAGCAGCTTTCCCCGCGGGGAAGAGACCCAGTACTTC
CASSFPRGEETQYF
>.|TRBJ2-6|TRBV7-8|many
TGTGCCAGCAGCGCCCGGACACACGGGGCCAACGTCCTGACTTTC
CASSARTHGANVLTF
>.|TRBJ2-1|TRBV6-2/TRBV6-3|many
TGTGCCAGCACTAGGCTGGGTACCTACAATGAGCAGTTCTTC
CASTRLGTYNEQFF
>TRBD2|TRBJ2-3|TRBV7-9|many
TGTGCCAGCAGCTCGGGACTAGCGGGGAGCAACACAGATACGCAGTATTTT
CASSSGLAGSNTDTQYF
>.|TRBJ2-7|TRBV6-5|many
TGTGCCAGCAGTTACACCGGGTACCGCGAGCAGTACTTC
CASSYTGYREQYF
>.|TRBJ2-5|TRBV6-2/TRBV6-3|many
TGTGCCAGCAGTTACGCGGCGCCAGGTGTGGAGACCCAGTACTTC
CASSYAAPGVETQYF
>TRBD1|TRBJ2-5|TRBV7-9|few
TGTGCCAGCAGCACACGGGACAGGGCGATGGAGACCCAGTACTTC
CASSTRDRAMETQYF
>.|TRBJ2-1|TRBV20-1|many
TGCAGTGCTAGGACAAGCTCCTACAATGAGCAGTTCTTC
CSARTSSYNEQFF
>.|TRBJ2-5|TRBV10-3|few
TGTGCCATCTCCGGCTTGGGGGAGACCCAGTACTTC
CAISGLGETQYF
>.|TRBJ2-7|TRBV5-5|many
TGTGCCAGCAGCTTGAACGGTTTCTACGAGCAGTACTTC
CASSLNGFYEQYF
>.|TRBJ2-1|TRBV27|many
TGTGCCAGCAGTTCACCCCGACAGGGAGGCAATGAGCAGTTCTTC
CASSSPRQGGNEQFF
>.|TRBJ2-7|TRBV5-1|many
TGCGCCAGCAGCTTGTTTACCGGTAGCTCCTACGAGCAGTACTTC
CASSLFTGSSYEQYF
>TRBD1|TRBJ1-2|TRBV29-1|few
TGCAGCGTGGGGGACAGGGGAGACTATGGCTACACCTTC
CSVGDRGDYGYTF
>.|TRBJ1-1|TRBV4-1|many
TGCGCCAGCAGCCCTTTTCCGGGGCAGGATCTACTTGAAGCTTTCTTT
CASSPFPGQDLLEAFF
>.|TRBJ2-3|TRBV5-1|many
TGCGCCAGCAGCTTGGCCCTGGTCCTTCCTAGCACAGATACGCAGTATTTT
CASSLALVLPSTDTQYF
>.|TRBJ2-1|TRBV11-2|many
TGTGCCAGCAGCATTCTGACAGTACGCAATGAGCAGTTCTTC
CASSILTVRNEQFF
>TRBD1|TRBJ2-7|TRBV14|many
TGTGCCAGCAGCCAAGTTCGGCCCCGGGACAGGGGTTACGAGCAGTACTTC
CASSQVRPRDRGYEQYF
>.|TRBJ2-5|TRBV2|many
TGTGCCAGCAGTGAGTGGGGGGAGACCCAGTACTTC
CASSEWGETQYF
>.|TRBJ2-2|TRBV27|many
TGTGCCAGCAGTTTATCCTGGACCGGGGAGCTGTTTTTT
CASSLSWTGELFF
>.|TRBJ2-1|TRBV4-3|few
TGCGCCAGCAGTCCCTCTGGAGGGGGCACCGGGCAGTTCTTC
CASSPSGGGTGQFF
>.|TRBJ2-6|TRBV9|many
TGTGCCAGCAGCCTAAGATGGGGGCCCTCTGGGGCCAACGTCCTGACTTTC
CASSLRWGPSGANVLTF
>.|TRBJ2-6|TRBV5-1|many
TGCGCCAGCAGCCCGGACAGTCCCCTTTCTGGGGCCAACGTCCTGACTTTC
CASSPDSPLSGANVLTF
>TRBD2|TRBJ2-5|TRBV7-2|.
TGTGCCAGCAGCTCGAGGACTAGCGTGGGGACCAAAGAGACCCAGTACTTC
CASSSRTSVGTKETQYF
>.|TRBJ2-7|TRBV5-1|few
TGCGCCAGCAGAGGAACCCGGGGATCCTACGAGCAGTACTTC
CASRGTRGSYEQYF
>TRBD1|TRBJ1-2|TRBV12-3/TRBV12-4|many
TGTGCCAGCAGTCAAGGGACAGGTCGGAGCTACACCTTC
CASSQGTGRSYTF
>TRBD1|TRBJ2-2|TRBV7-9|many
TGTGCCAGCAGCCCCGGACAGGGATCGAACACCGGGGAGCTGTTTTTT
CASSPGQGSNTGELFF
>TRBD1|TRBJ2-2|TRBV7-2|many
TGTGCCAGCAGCTTTGGGACAGGAGGGTATTCCGGGGAGCTGTTTTTT
CASSFGTGGYSGELFF
>.|TRBJ2-1|TRBV7-3|many
TGTGCCAGCAGCTTAACTAGCTTAGACAATGAGCAGTTCTTC
CASSLTSLDNEQFF
>TRBD1|TRBJ2-3|TRBV15|many
TGTGCCACCAGCACAACAGGGGGCATTGGGACAGATACGCAGTATTTT
CATSTTGGIGTDTQYF
>.|TRBJ2-7|TRBV28|few
TGTGCCAGCAAGGTGGAAGGTTTCTACGAGCAGTACTTC
CASKVEGFYEQYF
>TRBD2|TRBJ2-1|TRBV11-2|many
TGTGCCAGCAGCCCCCTAACGGCGGGGGGACTTTACAATGAGCAGTTCTTC
CASSPLTAGGLYNEQFF
>.|TRBJ2-5|TRBV7-2|many
TGTGCCAGCAGCTTAGCCAGGGAAGAGACCCAGTACTTC
CASSLAREETQYF
>TRBD1|TRBJ1-5|TRBV15|.
TGTGCCACCAGCAGAGGCGGAACAGGGGTCGGCAATCAGCCCCAGCATTTT
CATSRGGTGVGNQPQHF
>.|TRBJ2-1|TRBV28|many
TGTGCCAGCAGCACCGGCCCCCAGGGCGATGAGCAGTTCTTC
CASSTGPQGDEQFF
>.|TRBJ1-1|TRBV7-9|many
TGTGCCAGCAGCTTCCAGGGATTGGGGTACACTGAAGCTTTCTTT
CASSFQGLGYTEAFF
>.|TRBJ2-3|TRBV7-3|many
TGTGCCAGCAGCTTAGGGCGTAGTCGCACAGATACGCAGTATTTT
CASSLGRSRTDTQYF